These T cell receptor beta chains were read from a single sample in a study of CD8+CD57+ T cells in acquired aplastic anemia. TCRdb independently ran MiXCR on the reads; one entry per CDR3 protein. The table lists 250,000 to 300,000 distinct CDR3 sequences, roughly 53% of them singletons, with approximately 1.2% in the top ten. Sample: sorted CD4+, CD8+, or CD8+CD57+ T cells (not recorded which) from PBMCs. The source of these receptors is a human donor with aplastic anemia. CDR3s include the opening cysteine and the closing phenylalanine or tryptophan.

TRBJ1-2,TRBV3-1,CASSQDGNYGYTF
TRBJ2-5,TRBV14,CAGSQGLTGGTQYF
TRBJ2-5,TRBV19,CASSPGEGVWETQYF
TRBJ1-5,TRBV4-2,CASSRKTGLNQPQHF
TRBJ1-2,TRBV6-5,CASSSLDTIYGYTF
TRBJ1-2,TRBV5-1,CASSDSVAGRVSNYGYTF
TRBJ1-1,TRBV25-1,CASSELGQRTEAFF
TRBJ1-1,TRBV25-1,CASSERGTNTEAFF
TRBJ1-1,TRBV18,CASSPSSTSTEAFF
TRBJ2-7,TRBV16,CASSQTSSGEQYF
TRBJ1-5,TRBV5-1,CASSLAGFWNQPQHF
TRBJ2-7,TRBV10-2,CATSTRQPSSYEQYF
TRBJ1-1,TRBV12-3/TRBV12-4,CASTLGRTNTEAFF
TRBJ2-2,TRBV24-1,CATSRQGVNTRELFF
TRBJ1-4,TRBV10-1,CASRGGGFDEKLFF
TRBJ2-7,TRBV5-8,CASSSEGAGGYEQYF
TRBJ1-6,TRBV9,CASSVGPGAYNSPLHF
TRBJ1-1,TRBV6-2/TRBV6-3,CASTGVVQTNTEAFF